A selection of T cell receptor beta chains follows, all from one sample in a study of identical twins. TCRdb processed the 5' RACE reads anew with MiXCR; each CDR3 protein has one entry. The repertoire holds 1.5 million or so distinct CDR3 sequences, with about 31% as singletons. Material: cord blood. These receptors were collected from a newborn girl in good health. Each CDR3 is given with its conserved first and last residue. The listing skips clone size in some rows; elsewhere it reads once, few, many or a size class.

J gene	clone size	V gene	CDR3 protein
TRBJ1-1	-	TRBV12-5	CASGLPAENTEAFF
TRBJ1-1	few	TRBV10-3	CAISERRGVMNTEAFF
TRBJ2-1	-	TRBV3-1	CASSQPGLATEQFF
TRBJ2-1	few	TRBV4-2	CASSPSGAYYNEQFF
TRBJ2-1	-	TRBV6-6	CASSTPPPGPIYSEQFF
TRBJ2-1	-	TRBV29-1	CSVGGGGSYNEQFF
TRBJ2-3	few	TRBV29-1	CSVPGTVDTQYF
TRBJ2-1	-	TRBV18	CASSPPGLADYEQFF
TRBJ1-5	many	TRBV13	CASRPTGTNQPQHF
-	-	TRBV7-8	CASSPFRDEDYYEQYF
TRBJ1-2	-	TRBV20-1	CSARNSGRPNYGYTF
TRBJ1-5	once	TRBV7-2	CASSLGTGTPNQPQHF
TRBJ2-1	many	TRBV29-1	CSASPGGYNEQFF
-	many	TRBV6-1	CASSDALNEQYF
TRBJ2-1	few	TRBV6-5	CASSTGLGEQFF
TRBJ2-7	-	TRBV20-1	CSASQGPASGLYEQYF
TRBJ2-3	many	TRBV3-1	CASSQGAHTQYF
TRBJ1-2	few	TRBV29-1	CSAQDTNYGYTF
TRBJ2-3	few	TRBV7-2	CASSFIGGEADTQYF
TRBJ2-1	-	TRBV7-9	CASSSARRDSFLHEQFF
TRBJ1-2	few	TRBV3-1	CASSHIAGLRYGYTF
TRBJ2-7	-	TRBV28	CASSFKPGPYEQYF
TRBJ1-2	-	TRBV5-6	CASSTDREGGYGYTF
TRBJ2-2	-	TRBV28	CASSLTGVYTGELFF
TRBJ2-3	-	TRBV4-1	CASSRDGLAGPTDTQYF
TRBJ2-1	few	TRBV27	CASSLEWDRDKSNEQFF
TRBJ2-1	many	TRBV28	CASSPLSGSYNEQFF
TRBJ1-1	few	TRBV7-6	CASSSYIKPYTGAFF
TRBJ1-2	-	TRBV6-1	CASSEKGIDGYTF
TRBJ1-1	-	TRBV7-2	CASSLAITAPEAFF
TRBJ1-4	-	TRBV19	CASRSLGADEKLFF
TRBJ2-2	-	TRBV10-3	CAISDGGTSGIHTGELFF
TRBJ2-7	few	TRBV5-1	CASSLVSTYEQYF
TRBJ2-1	-	TRBV3-1	CASSQQKTHGGDEQFF
TRBJ1-2	-	TRBV5-1	CASSLQPSNYGYTF
TRBJ1-2	-	TRBV5-6	CASSRTGGPYGYTF
TRBJ1-1	-	TRBV20-1	CSARGLRWGTEAFF
TRBJ2-5	-	TRBV25-1	CASSVRTEQETQYF
TRBJ2-7	few	TRBV27	CASSALQGSEQYF
TRBJ2-1	-	TRBV9	CASSEARLGLYNEQFF
TRBJ1-2	-	TRBV5-1	CASSFQDAGNGYTF
TRBJ2-4	-	TRBV30	CAWTGVKNIQYF
TRBJ2-3	-	TRBV28	CASTRGLWEGTDTQYF
-	-	TRBV9	CASRKDSAAETQYF
TRBJ2-3	-	TRBV7-9	CASSLWASGRGDTQYF
TRBJ2-2	-	TRBV27	CASSPIAGLAGTGELFF
TRBJ2-7	-	TRBV28	CASSLEGGTLAGVGSSYEQYF
TRBJ2-4	-	TRBV27	CASRYGQGKNIQYF
TRBJ1-2	-	TRBV3-1	CASSQWTGARGNYGYTF
TRBJ1-4	-	TRBV12-3/TRBV12-4	CASTYRGLSNEKLFF
TRBJ2-7	few	TRBV5-1	CASSLEGQGAHEQYF
TRBJ2-3	few	TRBV9	CASSVASGSGGTDTQYF
TRBJ2-7	-	TRBV11-2	CASSLWDRSNEQYF